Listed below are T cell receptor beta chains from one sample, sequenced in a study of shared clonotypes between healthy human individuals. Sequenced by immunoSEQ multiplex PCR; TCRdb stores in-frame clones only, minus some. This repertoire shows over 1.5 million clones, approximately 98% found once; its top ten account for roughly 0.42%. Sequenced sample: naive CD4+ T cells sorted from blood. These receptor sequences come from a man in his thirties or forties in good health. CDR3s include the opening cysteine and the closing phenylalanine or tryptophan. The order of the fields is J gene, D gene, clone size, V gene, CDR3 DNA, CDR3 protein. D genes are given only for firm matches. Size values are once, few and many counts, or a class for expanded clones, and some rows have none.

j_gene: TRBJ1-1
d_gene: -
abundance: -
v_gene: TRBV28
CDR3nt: TGTGCCAGCAGAGACTGGAACACTGAAGCTTTCTTT
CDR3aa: CASRDWNTEAFF

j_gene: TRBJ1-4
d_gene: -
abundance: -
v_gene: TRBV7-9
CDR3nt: TGTGCCAGCAGCTTACGTGATGAAAAACTGTTTTTT
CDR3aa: CASSLRDEKLFF

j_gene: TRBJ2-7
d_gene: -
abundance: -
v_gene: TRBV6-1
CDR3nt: TGTGCCAGCAAAGGCGACCCCTACGAGCAGTACTTC
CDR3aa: CASKGDPYEQYF

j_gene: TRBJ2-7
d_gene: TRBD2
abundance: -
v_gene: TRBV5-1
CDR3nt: TGCGCCAGCAGCCCCGGAAGGGGCGGGAGCCCCTACGAGCAGTACTTC
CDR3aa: CASSPGRGGSPYEQYF

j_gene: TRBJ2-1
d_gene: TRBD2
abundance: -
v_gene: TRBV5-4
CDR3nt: TGTGCCAGCAGCCCCGCTGGTGGGCTAGCGGTCTACAATGAGCAGTTCTTC
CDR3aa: CASSPAGGLAVYNEQFF

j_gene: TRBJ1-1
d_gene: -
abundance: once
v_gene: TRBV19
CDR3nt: TGTGCCAGTAGTATGGGACGGGATACTGAAGCTTTCTTT
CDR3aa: CASSMGRDTEAFF

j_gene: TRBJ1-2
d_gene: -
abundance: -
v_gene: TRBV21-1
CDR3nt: TGTGCCAGCAGCGCTAAGCGAACGGGGACAGGGGCTCAGATAAACTATGGCTACACCTTC
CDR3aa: CASSAKRTGTGAQINYGYTF

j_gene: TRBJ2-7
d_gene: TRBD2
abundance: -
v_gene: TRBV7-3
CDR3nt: TGTGCCAGCAGCGCCTGGGGGGGAGCTGGTGAGCAGTACTTC
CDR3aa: CASSAWGGAGEQYF

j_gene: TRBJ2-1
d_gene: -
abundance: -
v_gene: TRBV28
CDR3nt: TGTGCCAGCAGTTTCAGTTCCCACAATGAGCAGTTCTTC
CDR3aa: CASSFSSHNEQFF

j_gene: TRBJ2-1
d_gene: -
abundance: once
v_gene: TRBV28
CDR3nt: TGTGCCAGCAGCCTATCTAGACCCAATGAGCAGTTCTTC
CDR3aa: CASSLSRPNEQFF

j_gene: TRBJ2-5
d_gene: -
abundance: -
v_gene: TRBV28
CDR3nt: TGTGCCACCTCCCCCGGCGAGACGGAGACCCAGTACTTC
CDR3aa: CATSPGETETQYF

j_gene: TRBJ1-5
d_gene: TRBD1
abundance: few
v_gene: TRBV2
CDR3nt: TGTGCCAGCAGTGAGAGGACAGGGATGCAGCCCCAGCATTTT
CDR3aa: CASSERTGMQPQHF

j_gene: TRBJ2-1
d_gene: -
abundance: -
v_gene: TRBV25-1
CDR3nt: TGTGCCAGCAGTGGTCGATTCCGGTCCAGCTCCTACAATGAGCAGTTCTTC
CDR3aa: CASSGRFRSSSYNEQFF

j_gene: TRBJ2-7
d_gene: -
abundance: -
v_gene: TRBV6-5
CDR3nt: TGTGCCAGCAGTTACTCCGGTATAGTGAGGGAGCAGTACTTC
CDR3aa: CASSYSGIVREQYF

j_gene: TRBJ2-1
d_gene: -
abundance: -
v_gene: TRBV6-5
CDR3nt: TGTGCCAGCAGTTACCTGGGACTCCTCTCCAATGAGCAGTTCTTC
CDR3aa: CASSYLGLLSNEQFF

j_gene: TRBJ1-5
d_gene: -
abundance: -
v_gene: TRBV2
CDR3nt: TGTGCCAGCAGGGCGATTGAAGGCAGCAATCAGCCCCAGCATTTT
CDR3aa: CASRAIEGSNQPQHF

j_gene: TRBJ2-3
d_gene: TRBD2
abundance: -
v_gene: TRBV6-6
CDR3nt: TGTGCCGCCCAGGGAGCGGGGCCCACAGATACGCAGTATTTT
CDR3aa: CAAQGAGPTDTQYF

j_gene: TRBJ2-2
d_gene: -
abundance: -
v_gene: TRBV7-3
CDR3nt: TGTGCCAGCGCAGAGGGCGGGAACGGGGAGCTGTTTTTT
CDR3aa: CASAEGGNGELFF

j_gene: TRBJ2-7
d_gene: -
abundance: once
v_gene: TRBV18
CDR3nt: TGTGCCAGCTCACCGTCGCGAGACTACGAGCAGTACTTC
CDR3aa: CASSPSRDYEQYF

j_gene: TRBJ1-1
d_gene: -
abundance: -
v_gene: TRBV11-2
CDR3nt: TGTGCCAGCAGCGCAGCTTATGGGAGCACTGAAGCTTTCTTT
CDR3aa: CASSAAYGSTEAFF

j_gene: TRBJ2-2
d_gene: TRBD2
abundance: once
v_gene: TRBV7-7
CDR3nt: TGTGCCAGCAGCTCCCTAGCGGGACTTGGAAACACCGGGGAGCTGTTTTTT
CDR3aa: CASSSLAGLGNTGELFF

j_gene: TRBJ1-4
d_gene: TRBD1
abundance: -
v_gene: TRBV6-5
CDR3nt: TGTGCCAGCAGTTACGTCGGGACAGGGCAGGAAAAACTGTTTTTT
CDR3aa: CASSYVGTGQEKLFF